This paragraph reports one T cell receptor (beta chain). Its antigen is not identified. The CDR3 is 15 amino acids. The germline CDR1 and CDR2 sequences are SGHRS and YFSETQ. Trimming pared 0 bases from V and 3 bases from J, leaving 12 bases between. These data originate in a study of a mutant IDH1 vaccine in newly diagnosed glioma. This sample's time point: week 11, during vaccination. With topical imiquimod, each dose of the vaccine consisted of 300 ug of mutant IDH1 20-mer peptide. Only in-frame clones appear in the TCRdb table, and some are missing; sequencing was by immunoSEQ multiplex PCR. The sample yields some 60,000 clones, about 80% seen once.

This clonotype originated in a man younger than 45 with glioma. This sample comprised PBMCs, obtained from a glioma patient whose treatment included an IDH1 peptide vaccine. The rearrangement uses TRBV5-1 and TRBJ2-5; D is unresolved. The CDR3 region has the DNA TGCGCCAGCAGCTTGGGCGTGTCAGAGGAAGAGACCCAGTACTTC. It is translated as CASSLGVSEEETQYF.